The present entry profiles one TCR beta chain with its context. This sample was taken from a study of blood T cell repertoires in COVID-19. For the study at large: Researchers got acute and convalescent COVID-19 samples from the United States, Italy and Spain. The analysed material was cDNA or gDNA that came from T cells, B-cell-depleted T cells, or PBMCs.

Per the study methods: Reference gene primer amplification gave nucleated cell count estimates. TCRdb's table, derived via immunoSEQ multiplex PCR, lists solely in-frame clones and lacks some. D and trimming come from the DNA, and the V and J calls and clone size come from that table. The table lists fewer than 70,000 clones, around 84% of them singletons. Germline-derived CDR1 and CDR2 are SNHLY and FYNNEI. Trimming cost V 3 bases and J 12 bases; bases outside gene matches: 3. The CDR3 loop spans 13 amino acids. This receptor was obtained from a woman aged 60-75 years with acute or convalescent COVID-19. Sequenced material: peripheral blood. The chain links TRBV2 to TRBJ1-6, with 9 bases aligning to TRBD1. The CDR3 sequence: CASSETGGGPLHF. The CDR3 region has the DNA TGTGCCAGCAGTGAGACAGGGGGGGGACCCCTCCACTTT.